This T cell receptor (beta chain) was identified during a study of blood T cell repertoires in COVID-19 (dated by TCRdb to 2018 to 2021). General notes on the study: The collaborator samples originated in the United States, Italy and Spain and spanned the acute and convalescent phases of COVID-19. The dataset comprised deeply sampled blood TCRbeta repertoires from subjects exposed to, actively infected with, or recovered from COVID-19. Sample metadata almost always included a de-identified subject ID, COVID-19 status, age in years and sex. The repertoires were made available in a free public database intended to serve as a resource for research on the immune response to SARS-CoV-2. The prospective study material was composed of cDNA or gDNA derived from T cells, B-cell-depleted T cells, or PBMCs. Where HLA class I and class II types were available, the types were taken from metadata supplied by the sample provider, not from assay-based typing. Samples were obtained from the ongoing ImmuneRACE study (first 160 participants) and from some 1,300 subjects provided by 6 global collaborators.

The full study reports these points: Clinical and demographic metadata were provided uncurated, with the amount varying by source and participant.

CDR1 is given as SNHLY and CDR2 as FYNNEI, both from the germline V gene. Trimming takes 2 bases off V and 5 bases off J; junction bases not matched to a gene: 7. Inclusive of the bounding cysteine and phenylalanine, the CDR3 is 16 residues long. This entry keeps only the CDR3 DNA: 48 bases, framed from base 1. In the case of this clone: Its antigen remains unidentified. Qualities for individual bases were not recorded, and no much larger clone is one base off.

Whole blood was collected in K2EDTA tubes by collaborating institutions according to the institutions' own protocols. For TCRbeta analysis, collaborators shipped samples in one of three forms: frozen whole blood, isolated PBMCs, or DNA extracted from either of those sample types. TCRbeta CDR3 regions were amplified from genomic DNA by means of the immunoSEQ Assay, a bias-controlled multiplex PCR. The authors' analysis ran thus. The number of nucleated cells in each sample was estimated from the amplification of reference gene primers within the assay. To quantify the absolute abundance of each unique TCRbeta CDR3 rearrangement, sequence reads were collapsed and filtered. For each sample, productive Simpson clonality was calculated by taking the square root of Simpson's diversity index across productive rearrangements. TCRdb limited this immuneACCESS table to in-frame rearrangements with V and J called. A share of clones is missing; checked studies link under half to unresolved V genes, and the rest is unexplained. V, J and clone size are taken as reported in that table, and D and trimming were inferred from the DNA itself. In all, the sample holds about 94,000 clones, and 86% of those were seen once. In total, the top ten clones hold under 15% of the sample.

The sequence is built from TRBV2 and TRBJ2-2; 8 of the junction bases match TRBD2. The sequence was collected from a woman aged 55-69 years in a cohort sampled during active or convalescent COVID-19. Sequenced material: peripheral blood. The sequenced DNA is TGTGCCAGCAGTGAACAGCGGGGGCCATATACCGGGGAGCTGTTTTTT. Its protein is CASSEQRGPYTGELFF.